This TCR beta chain appears in the sequencing data of a study of cytomegalovirus exposure and HLA in healthy donors. This PCR relied on a set of 60 Vbeta primers and 13 Jbeta primers. Libraries were prepared by immunoSEQ multiplex PCR; TCRdb keeps only in-frame clonotypes and omits some of them. The data show about 170,000 clones, roughly 80% seen once. This CDR3 contains 14 residues. The trim removed 0 bases at V and 5 bases at J, leaving 4 bases unmatched. CDR1 and CDR2 from the germline V gene are SGHNT and YYREEE (reference sequence). The rearrangement uses TRBV5-4 and TRBJ2-5; 7 bases are a match to TRBD2. The TCR comes from a male donor in good health and CMV-seronegative. What was sequenced was PBMCs. The CDR3 region has the DNA TGTGCCAGCAGCTTGGAAATTAGCGGGGAGACCCAGTACTTC. This gives the protein CASSLEISGETQYF.